The source of this TCR beta chain is a study of shared clonotypes between healthy human individuals. General study points: It was observed that approximately 5% of naive CD4 clonotypes were shared across several donors. Larger estimated richness was generally recorded for naive subsets relative to memory subsets.

All the donors were Caucasian adults who lived in Nashville, Tennessee. V was clipped by 0 bases and J by 10 bases; unmatched bases: 9. The V gene's germline CDR1 is SGHRS and CDR2 YFSETQ. This CDR3 region has 15 residues. To note about this clone: Antigen unknown.

The method was immunoSEQ multiplex PCR; TCRdb's version includes in-frame clones alone and lacks a portion of them. The sample lists about 980,000 clones; approximately 80% were seen once. The V gene is TRBV5-1, the J gene TRBJ2-1, with 8 positions matching TRBD2. Sequences were obtained from memory CD4+ T cells sorted from blood. Specified subset: CD45RA-negative fraction. This TCR was sampled from a man aged 18-30 years in good health. CDR3 residues: CASSLAVSGSGEQFF. CDR3 DNA: TGCGCCAGCAGCTTGGCCGTGAGCGGGAGCGGGGAGCAGTTCTTC.